Given below is one T cell receptor (beta chain) in context. Its antigen is currently unknown. At one boundary the junction diverges from the germline segment, which might be a read error. The DNA ends 3 residues before the CDR3 does, and the rest of the CDR3 is filled in from the germline J gene. All donors had a single incident cervical HPV16 infection, not prevalent. Germline loops: CDR1 LGHNA, CDR2 YNFKEQ. The length of the CDR3 is 15 residues. Clones were sequenced by immunoSEQ multiplex PCR, and TCRdb holds only the in-frame ones, with some missing. This table lists roughly 14,000 clones. The source of the sample is a study of T cells in women clearing cervical HPV infection. Study-level points and caveats: It is unknown whether associations predate infection; no effector/memory or HPV-specific sorting.

The J gene is TRBJ1-6, the V gene TRBV4-2; D is possibly TRBD1 (5 bases). Sample: blood buffy coat. The clonotype comes from a woman between 18 and 75 years old with a cervical HPV16 infection that either progressed to CIN3+ or cleared (not recorded which). CDR3 DNA, as far as it was read: TGCGCCAGCAGCCAAGAAGTGAGCAGGGATTTGACC. Protein: CASSQEVSRDLT. The full CDR3 protein reads CASSQEVSRDLTLHF.